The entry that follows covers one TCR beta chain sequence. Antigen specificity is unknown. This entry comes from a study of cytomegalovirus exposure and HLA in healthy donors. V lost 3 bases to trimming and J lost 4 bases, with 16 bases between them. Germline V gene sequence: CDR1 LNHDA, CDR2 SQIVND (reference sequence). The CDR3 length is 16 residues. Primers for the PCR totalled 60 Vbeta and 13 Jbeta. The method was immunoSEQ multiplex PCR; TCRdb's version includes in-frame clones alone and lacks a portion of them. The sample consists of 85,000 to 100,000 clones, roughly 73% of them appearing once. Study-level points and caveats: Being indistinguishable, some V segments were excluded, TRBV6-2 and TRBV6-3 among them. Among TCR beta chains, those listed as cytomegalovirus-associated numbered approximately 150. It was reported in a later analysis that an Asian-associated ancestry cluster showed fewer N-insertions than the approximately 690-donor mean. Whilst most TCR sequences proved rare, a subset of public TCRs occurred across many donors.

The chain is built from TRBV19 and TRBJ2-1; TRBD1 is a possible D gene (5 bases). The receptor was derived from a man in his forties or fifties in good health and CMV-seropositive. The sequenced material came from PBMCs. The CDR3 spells CASSILGRNPYNEQFF. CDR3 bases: TGTGCCAGTAGTATCCTGGGGCGGAATCCGTACAATGAGCAGTTCTTC.